This T cell receptor (beta chain) came from a study of cytomegalovirus exposure and HLA in healthy donors (dated by TCRdb to about 2017). About the full investigation: An earlier analysis of several hundred of the donors reported under 300 Gb of sequence data and around 100 million unique TCR beta sequences obtained from about 170 million T cells. Roughly 300 gigabases of sequencing data and roughly 90 million unique TCR sequences were included in an early release covering roughly 600 HLA-typed donors. Of the roughly 400 genotyped donors, 81% were placed in the genetic ancestry cluster associated with self-reported Caucasian donors. The study aimed to test whether cataloging public T cell receptors could reveal signatures of past pathogen exposure. The study profiled the T cell repertoires of hundreds of subjects by immunosequencing and related them to cytomegalovirus serostatus. In addition to the first cohort of about 650 subjects, a separate validation cohort of approximately 130 different subjects was used. The study combined high-throughput TCR immunosequencing, statistical association of individual TCRs with disease status, and machine learning to predict cytomegalovirus infection status. A later analysis re-analyzed previously published TCR beta repertoires from roughly 690 donors and added high-resolution HLA genotyping to study TCR occurrence patterns. In the later analysis, no new phenotypic data were used to find candidate immune exposures; instead, reliance was placed on TCR beta sequences and their occurrence across donors. An earlier analysis of around 580 of the donors used high-throughput TCR beta sequencing to judge whether each TCR beta V gene segment behaved as functional or pseudogenic. Donor age, sex, ethnicity and CMV serostatus were compiled alongside the repertoire data. A later genetic analysis used genome-wide SNP genotypes for about 65% of the 666 donors, treating that subset as a discovery cohort. All discovery cohort repertoires had been generated on a single sequencing platform. Class I and class II HLA loci were covered by the typing at four-digit resolution. The number of typed donors differed by locus: roughly 629-640 for A, B, C, DRB1 and DQB1; approximately 540 for DQA1; around 610 for DPA1; and roughly 450 for DPB1. Because of strong linkage in the cohort, roughly five DR-DQ haplotypes were treated as single units for association and clustering. Across some 400 genotyped donors of the cohort, an average of about 240,000 unique TCR beta nucleotide sequences per donor were sequenced, and roughly a sixth of those sequences were non-productive.

According to the germline V gene (reference sequence), CDR1 reads SEHNR and CDR2 reads FQNEAQ. From the cysteine up to the phenylalanine, the CDR3 has a length of 15 residues. Only the CDR3 part of the read is kept: 45 bases, read in frame from the first base. Clipping removes 1 base from V and 9 bases from J, with 6 as the unmatched junction base count. Receptor amplification or capture employed the immunoSEQ multiplex PCR assay. The multiplex PCR relied on a mix of 60 forward primers for TCR Vbeta segments and 13 reverse primers for TCR Jbeta segments. The CDR3 region of rearranged TCR beta genes was amplified from genomic DNA with a multiplex PCR assay. The amplified TCR beta libraries were sequenced on the Illumina HiSeq System as 87-base-pair reads. The authors' analysis ran thus. In a later analysis, 70 million to 95 million unique TCR beta chains were counted across the roughly 610 repertoires, and roughly 10 million of these chains were shared by at least two donors. Raw reads were error-corrected and collapsed into unique sequences with a nearest-neighbor algorithm that merged closely related sequences to remove PCR and sequencing errors. Alignment of CDR3 sequences to IMGT reference sequences was used to assign V, D and J gene segments. For a sequence to be retained, a match of at least six nucleotides to both a V gene segment and a J gene segment was required. A rearrangement counted as productive if the CDR3 had no stop codons and remained in frame with V and J, and every other rearrangement counted as non-productive. Following IMGT convention, CDR3 was defined as the stretch from the second conserved V-encoded cysteine to the conserved J-encoded phenylalanine. The earlier analysis of about 640 of the donors excluded any sequence lacking an unambiguous match to a single V gene segment. In an earlier analysis of approximately 550 of the donors, V segments were called functional above 56.7% productive rearrangements and were called segregating when the between-donor standard deviation exceeded 5%. To diagnose cytomegalovirus status from the catalog of TCR beta chain sequences, a statistical classification framework was built. In a later analysis, TCR nucleotide sequences were compared against IMGT/GENE-DB human TR gene sequences so that V and J genes could be assigned. A later analysis assigned CDR3 sequences and most-parsimonious VDJ recombination scenarios with the TCRdist pipeline. A later analysis defined each TCR beta chain by its CDR3 amino acid sequence plus V-gene family, and excluded reads lacking a unique V-gene family. A later analysis removed 500 to 600 highly shared, low-generation-probability nucleotide sequences to deal with suspected cross-contamination and a sequencing artifact. For each public chain, a later analysis derived a clonal expansion index from normalized ranks of inferred template counts within each repertoire. A later analysis computed generation probabilities with a VDJ recombination model fitted to out-of-frame rearrangements, and checked the results against IGoR. Hypergeometric tests were used in a later analysis to score TCR-TCR, TCR-HLA and TCR-CMV co-occurrence, with a repertoire-size bias correction applied to the TCR pairs. To estimate false discovery rates, a later analysis permuted the HLA or CMV assignments 20 times. In a later analysis, co-occurring TCRs were grouped using DBSCAN, with TCRdist sequence similarity added in when clustering inside HLA-allele-positive subsets. Repertoires with fewer than 30,000 or more than 120,000 public chains, plus five repertoires with anomalous nucleotide sharing, were excluded from co-occurrence clustering. TCRdb took over this immuneACCESS table, retaining in-frame rearrangements with V and J assigned. Such tables are incomplete; in checked studies, under half of the missing clones stem from an unresolved V gene, and the remainder is unexplained. The DNA gave D and trimming, while V, J and clone size come from that table. Within this sample are 85,000 to 130,000 clones, with 75% of them counted one time only. 13% to 15% of the sample is held by the ten biggest clonotypes.

The cohort comprised some 730 healthy bone marrow donors. Cohort members were all nominally healthy when sampled, although unrecorded immune exposures were likely present. The donor was CMV seropositive and was included in the group of around 300 seropositive cohort members. Each donor provided a peripheral blood sample, and peripheral blood mononuclear cells were used for TCR beta sequencing. The Qiagen DNeasy Blood Extraction Kit was used to extract genomic DNA from the blood cell samples. This clone was seen a few times. Its antigen remains unidentified. Base qualities were left out, and no much larger clone turns up one base away. The study at large found these results: When HLA alleles, especially DR and DQ, strongly co-occurred, TCR associations were difficult to assign to individual alleles. A further reported finding was that TCR beta sequences accurately predicted the HLA-A and HLA-B alleles for most subjects in the first cohort. Some IMGT-functional V segments, including TRBV6-2 and TRBV6-3, could not be told apart with the 87-base-pair reads, so those segments were excluded. Most CMV-associated TCR beta chains appeared to be HLA-restricted in a later analysis, and the HLA associations seemed to be driven largely by CMV exposure. Compared with the roughly 670-donor mean, donors in an Asian-associated ancestry cluster had fewer N-insertions in productive TCRs, according to a later genetic analysis. A later analysis associated about 16,000 TCR beta sequences with specific HLA alleles at a false discovery rate of 0.05. An earlier analysis of around 600 of the donors showed that most TCR beta V segments appeared in productive rearrangements either about 87% or about 30% of the time, which broadly matched IMGT annotations. A few of the identified cytomegalovirus-associated TCR beta chains were confirmed in vitro to be specific for cytomegalovirus antigens. An association between a missense DCLRE1C variant and V-gene and J-gene trimming of TCR beta chains was found in a later genetic analysis and replicated in an independent cohort. In the study, 150 to 200 TCR beta chains were listed as associated with cytomegalovirus. CMV serostatus was the only immune exposure information available for the cohort. A cluster of highly shared sequence variants was judged likely to represent a technical artifact of the sequencing pipeline. Linkage disequilibrium might explain the correlated functional status among segregating V segments, but an unknown experimental factor could not be excluded. The authors suggested that the approach could potentially be extended to other disease states and immunological phenotypes. The classifier was reported to diagnose cytomegalovirus status with high specificity and sensitivity in both the original and validation cohorts. In a later analysis, several top co-occurrence clusters were reported to appear linked to parvovirus B19, influenza, CMV and Epstein-Barr virus. The earlier analysis of 587 of the donors excluded about 16 rarely observed V segments, including chromosome 9 orphons, because counts were too low. HLA typing was unavailable for some donors at each locus, so association tests used only the typed subset. In a later analysis, HLA-associated TCR beta chains were found to be more clonally expanded and to have lower generation probabilities than equally common non-associated chains. Most TCR sequences were observed very rarely across donors, whereas some public TCRs were present in many individuals. This cohort had only TCR beta chains sequenced, and the lack of alpha or paired-chain data limited which features could be detected. Sequencing depth was assumed to be roughly uniform across donors in the presence/absence analyses, though that assumption may not hold. In a later analysis, TCR association rates were found to vary across HLA loci, with the most associated TCRs seen for DRB1 alleles and the fewest for HLA-C alleles.

The V and J segments used are TRBV7-9 and TRBJ1-6; 7 central nucleotides agree with TRBD1. The source is a male donor in good health and CMV-seropositive. Material: PBMCs. The nucleotides read TGTGCCAGCAGCTTAGTGGGGCAGGGGGTTTCACCCCTCCACTTT. Its product reads: CASSLVGQGVSPLHF.